This passage covers 22 T cell receptor beta chains from one sample sequenced in a study of blood T cell repertoires in COVID-19. Measured with immunoSEQ multiplex PCR; TCRdb has only the in-frame clones, and not every one. The sample holds roughly 500,000 clones; roughly 85% are singletons and the top ten take 3.2%. The specimen sequenced was peripheral blood. The receptors shown here come from a human donor in a cohort sampled during active COVID-19.

The chain has TRBV5-1 and TRBJ2-2, with D perhaps TRBD1 (5 bases). Between the trimmed V and J ends, which lost 1 base and 6 bases, there was a span of 10 bases. Germline V lookup: CDR1 SGHRS, CDR2 YFSETQ. CDR3 size: 14 residues. CDR3 region: CASSLTVGPGELFF. CDR3 nucleotides: TGCGCCAGCAGCTTGACGGTGGGGCCCGGGGAGCTGTTTTTT.

CDR3: CSVETSGHSYEQYF. In nucleotides, the CDR3 is TGCAGCGTTGAAACTAGCGGGCACTCCTACGAGCAGTACTTC. This chain links TRBV29-1 with TRBJ2-7, with TRBD2 matching 9 bases. CDR3 length equals 14 residues. V lost 2 bases to trimming and J lost 0 bases; unmatched junction nucleotides: 2. CDR1 and CDR2 from the germline V gene are SQVTM and ANQGSEA.

The rearrangement uses TRBV7-3 and TRBJ1-1, with D perhaps matching TRBD1 (6 bases). V lost 3 bases and J 4 bases, leaving 9 bases between the germline ends. Germline loops: CDR1 SGHTA, CDR2 FQGTGA. This CDR3 is built from 13 residues. The CDR3 bases are TGTGCCAGCAGCTTTCAACAGGGCACTGAAGCTTTCTTT. It translates to CASSFQQGTEAFF.

The CDR3 reads CASSLPSGNAEQYF. Here the CDR3 DNA reads TGCGCCAGCAGCCTACCTAGCGGGAACGCCGAGCAGTACTTC. The J gene is TRBJ2-7, the V gene TRBV5-1, with TRBD2 matching over 9 bases. Germline CDR1 reads SGHRS; CDR2 reads YFSETQ. CDR3 length: 14 residues. V shed 4 bases, J shed 6 bases, and the junction held 8 bases outside the gene matches.

The chain employs TRBV7-2 and TRBJ2-7; D possibly corresponds to TRBD2 (6 bases). Germline CDR1 SGHTA, CDR2 FQGNSA. Trimming removed 1 base from V and 2 bases from J, with 15 bases in between. The CDR3 contains 16 residues. Here the CDR3 reads CASSLVPGTYPYEQYF. The DNA of the CDR3 is TGTGCCAGCAGCTTAGTCCCCGGGACTTATCCCTACGAGCAGTACTTC.

This chain links TRBV5-1 with TRBJ2-3; tentative D call: TRBD2 (5 bases). The length of the CDR3 is 15 residues. Germline V gives CDR1 SGHRS, CDR2 YFSETQ. The ends were cut back, 4 bases at V and 2 bases at J, with 14 bases in the middle. CDR3 DNA: TGCGCCAGCAGCACCAGCGGCGTTTTCACAGATACGCAGTATTTT. Its translation: CASSTSGVFTDTQYF. The full variable domain, completed using reference TRBV5-1 and TRBJ2-3, is KAGVTQTPRYLIKTRGQQVTLSCSPISGHRSVSWYQQTPGQGLQFLFEYFSETQRNKGNFPGRFSGRQFSNSRSEMNVSTLELGDSALYLCASSTSGVFTDTQYFGPGTRLTVL.

The chain employs TRBV11-1 and TRBJ2-7, with TRBD2 matching over 7 bases. Germline V gene data show CDR1 as SGHAT and CDR2 as FQDESV (reference sequence). The CDR3 has 16 residues. The V segment lost 1 base and the J segment 2 bases; nucleotides outside the gene matches: 8. The CDR3 loop reads CASSLEGGGGPYEQYF. In DNA, the CDR3 is TGTGCCAGCAGCTTAGAGGGCGGCGGGGGACCCTACGAGCAGTACTTC. The whole variable domain, filled in from reference TRBV11-1 and TRBJ2-7, reads EAEVAQSPRYKITEKSQAVAFWCDPISGHATLYWYRQILGQGPELLVQFQDESVVDDSQLPKDRFSAERLKGVDSTLKIQPAELGDSAMYLCASSLEGGGGPYEQYFGPGTRLTVT.

J is TRBJ2-5 and V is TRBV18; 8 nucleotides match TRBD1. Germline-derived CDR1 and CDR2 are KGHSH and LQKENI. CDR3 length: 16 residues. The junction had 9 bases not matched to a gene; V was cut back by 3 bases and J by 3 bases. For the CDR3, the DNA is TGTGCCAGCTCACCTGGACAGGGATGGTCCGAAGAGACCCAGTACTTC. This sequence encodes CASSPGQGWSEETQYF.

The J gene is TRBJ2-4, the V gene TRBV3-1 (or the pseudogene TRBV3-2); 7 positions agree with TRBD2. Germline V gene lookup returns CDR1 LGHDT and CDR2 YNNKEL (reference sequence). V was pared by 10 bases and J by 0 bases, with 15 bases of the junction left unmatched. The CDR3 has 17 residues. The CDR3 DNA reads TGTGCCACCCCCCCTGTCGCGGGAGCTCCAGCCAAAAACATTCAGTACTTC. Translating it yields CATPPVAGAPAKNIQYF.

This chain joins TRBV5-4 and TRBJ1-4; unclear D gene. The germline V gene has CDR1 SGHNT and CDR2 YYREEE (reference sequence). V lost 0 bases to trimming and J lost 8 bases, with 11 bases between them. The CDR3 totals 14 residues. CDR3 sequence: CASSLDSLGEKLFF. CDR3 sequence (DNA): TGTGCCAGCAGCTTGGACAGTCTGGGCGAAAAACTGTTTTTT. Full variable domain (rest looked up from reference TRBV5-4 and TRBJ1-4): ETGVTQSPTHLIKTRGQQVTLRCSSQSGHNTVSWYQQALGQGPQFIFQYYREEENGRGNFPPRFSGLQFPNYSSELNVNALELDDSALYLCASSLDSLGEKLFFGSGTQLSVL.

CDR3 DNA: TGTGCCAGCAGCTTGTGGGGGGGCCATGGCTACACCTTC. This translates into CASSLWGGHGYTF. The chain combines TRBV5-6 with TRBJ1-2, with TRBD1 as a possible D gene (6 bases). Trimming cost V 1 base and J 6 bases, with 10 bases left between them. This CDR3 is 13 amino acids long. Germline V CDR1 and CDR2: SGHDT, YYEEEE.

The V gene is TRBV27, the J gene TRBJ2-7, with D tentatively TRBD1 (6 bases). The CDR3 covers 12 residues. The V gene's germline CDR1 is MNHEY and CDR2 SMNVEV (reference sequence). V was trimmed by 7 bases and J by 6 bases, leaving 13 bases between them. The CDR3 sequence: CASTSTGSEQYF. CDR3 sequence (DNA): TGTGCCAGCACTTCCACAGGGAGCGAGCAGTACTTC.

J is TRBJ2-7 and V is TRBV27, with no clear D. CDR1 MNHEY and CDR2 SMNVEV come from the germline V gene (reference sequence). The CDR3 runs 16 residues. Trimming removed 3 bases from V and 1 base from J, with 16 bases in between. For the CDR3, the DNA is TGTGCCAGCAGTTTTGGGCGAGACACTCGATCCTACGAGCAGTACTTC. Protein sequence: CASSFGRDTRSYEQYF.

The sample holds one count of this clone. This chain joins TRBV4-1 and TRBJ1-6; D unclear. Germline CDR1 and CDR2: MGHRA and YSYEKL. CDR3 length: 16 residues. The V end lost 1 base, the J end lost 0 bases, and 7 bases lay between the germline ends. The CDR3 DNA is TGCGCCAGCAGCCAAGGTCGGAGCTCCTATAATTCACCCCTCCACTTT. Its translation is CASSQGRSSYNSPLHF.

The chain is built from TRBV5-1 and TRBJ2-1, with 7 positions matching TRBD2. Germline loops: CDR1 SGHRS, CDR2 YFSETQ. CDR3 size: 16 residues. V was clipped by 0 bases and J by 2 bases; unmatched bases: 5. The CDR3 coding sequence is TGCGCCAGCAGCTTGGGAGGCGGGAGTACCTACAATGAGCAGTTCTTC. Protein product: CASSLGGGSTYNEQFF.

J is TRBJ2-5 and V is TRBV30; 10 positions match TRBD2. There are 16 residues in the CDR3. CDR1 GTSNPN and CDR2 SVGIG come from the germline V gene (reference sequence). Trimming cost V 2 bases and J 1 base; bases outside gene matches: 7. The CDR3 sequence is CAWSTPGLASQETQYF. CDR3 bases: TGTGCCTGGAGTACCCCGGGACTAGCGAGCCAAGAGACCCAGTACTTC.

The chain recombines TRBV6-6 with TRBJ2-1; tentative D call: TRBD2 (5 bases). V was cut by 7 bases and J by 1 base, with 11 bases left in between. Germline loops: CDR1 MNHNY, CDR2 SVGAGI (reference sequence). CDR3 length equals 14 residues. The CDR3 spells CASTPGRSYNEQFF. DNA of the CDR3: TGTGCCAGCACCCCGGGAAGGTCCTACAATGAGCAGTTCTTC.

This clone was seen once. The CDR3 nucleotides read TGTGCCAGCAGTTTCGGGGGACAGGGAACCCACGAGCAGTACTTC. Its translation is CASSFGGQGTHEQYF. The V and J genes are TRBV28 and TRBJ2-7; TRBD1 matches at 9 bases. CDR3 size: 15 residues. Germline trimming cut 3 bases from V and 5 bases from J; bases unmatched to any gene: 8. In germline, CDR1 is MDHEN, CDR2 SYDVKM.

The genes are TRBV19 and TRBJ2-7, with a possible D match to TRBD2 (6 bases). Germline values: CDR1 LNHDA, CDR2 SQIVND (reference sequence). The length of the CDR3 is 14 residues. V was cut by 7 bases and J by 3 bases, with 16 bases left in between. CDR3 sequence reads: CASTPGTPYYEQYF. CDR3 DNA: TGTGCCAGTACCCCGGGGACTCCTTACTACGAGCAGTACTTC. Full variable domain (outside the CDR3, taken from reference TRBV19 and TRBJ2-7): DGGITQSPKYLFRKEGQNVTLSCEQNLNHDAMYWYRQDPGQGLRLIYYSQIVNDFQKGDIAEGYSVSREKKESFPLTVTSAQKNPTAFYLCASTPGTPYYEQYFGPGTRLTVT.

This clone was observed many times. The gene calls are TRBV19 and TRBJ2-7, with a tentative D call TRBD1 (6 bases). V lost 4 bases and J 1 base, leaving 14 bases between the germline ends. The CDR3 is 15 residues long. Germline V lookup: CDR1 LNHDA, CDR2 SQIVND (reference sequence). CDR3 nucleotides: TGTGCCAGTAGTAAAAATACAGGGTGGTCCTACGAGCAGTACTTC. Amino acids: CASSKNTGWSYEQYF.

This chain connects TRBV5-6 to TRBJ2-7; maybe TRBD2 (6 bases). Germline values: CDR1 SGHDT, CDR2 YYEEEE. V was clipped by 4 bases and J by 10 bases, with 12 bases between them. This CDR3 is 11 amino acids long. In DNA form, the CDR3 reads TGTGCCAGCAGCCTTGGAGGGGACCAGTACTTC. Residues: CASSLGGDQYF.

The CDR3, as DNA: TGTGCCAGCATGACAGGGGATCGGACCGGGGAGCTGTTTTTT. Its protein is CASMTGDRTGELFF. The chain employs TRBV27 and TRBJ2-2; 8 positions agree with TRBD1. V shed 7 bases and J 5 bases; nucleotides not matched to a gene: 6. The length of the CDR3 is 14 residues. In germline, CDR1 is MNHEY, CDR2 SMNVEV (reference sequence).